This T cell receptor beta chain comes out of a study of OX40 agonist ivuxolimab in advanced cancers. Sequencing was performed with immunoSEQ multiplex PCR; in TCRdb, only in-frame clones are kept and a portion is missing. The table includes about 100,000 clones, approximately 90% detected once. CDR3 length: 18 amino acids. CDR1 and CDR2 from the germline V gene are SGHAT and FQNNGV. V lost 0 bases, J lost 6 bases, and 20 bases lay in between. Sample: CD4+ or CD8+ T cells sorted from blood, taken in a trial of the OX40 agonist ivuxolimab. This chain links TRBV11-2 with TRBJ2-2; a weak D match, TRBD1 (5 bases). The clonotype was recovered from an adult with an advanced solid tumor such as melanoma, head and neck, liver or kidney cancer. The CDR3 is CASSLDAEGAGFSGELFF. The DNA for the CDR3 is TGTGCCAGCAGCTTAGATGCGGAAGGGGCTGGTTTCTCCGGGGAGCTGTTTTTT.